This T cell receptor (beta chain) was sequenced during a study of blood T cell repertoires in COVID-19. This clone appeared a few times. Other DNA sequences from this sample encode an identical CDR3 as well. TCRdb's table, derived via immunoSEQ multiplex PCR, lists solely in-frame clones and lacks some. The data contain 240,000 or so clones, 85% to 90% of them singletons. The V end was cut by 5 bases, the J end by 4 bases, with 9 bases between. The CDR3 covers 13 residues. The V gene's germline CDR1 is SEHNR and CDR2 FQNEAQ (reference sequence). This chain uses TRBV7-9 with TRBJ1-3, with unresolved D. This receptor was identified in a woman aged 40 to 50 who had recovered from COVID-19. Sequences were obtained from peripheral blood. The CDR3 DNA reads as TGTGCCAGCAGCCCCCGGTCGGGAAACACCATATATTTT. Residues: CASSPRSGNTIYF.